Following are 29 T cell receptor beta chains from one sample sequenced in a study of cytotoxic CD8 clonotypes in ibrutinib-treated CLL. The data were produced by immunoSEQ multiplex PCR, yet TCRdb's version contains in-frame clones alone and is incomplete. The sample records about 80,000 clones, 70% to 80% being singletons. The sample consisted of PBMCs, taken after 12 months of ibrutinib treatment. These receptors all stem from a human donor with chronic lymphocytic leukemia.

The rearrangement joins TRBV28 to TRBJ2-5; 7 bases match TRBD2. Losses at the gene ends were 4 bases for V and 5 bases for J; bases not matched to a gene: 16. The CDR3 loop spans 17 amino acids. Germline CDR1 MDHEN, CDR2 SYDVKM. The DNA for the CDR3 is TGTGCCAGCAGTTCCCCACCGGGAGGAAGGGGTGGGGAGACCCAGTACTTC. This gives the protein CASSSPPGGRGGETQYF.

This clone came up a few times. The genes are TRBV5-1 and TRBJ2-2; unclear D gene. Germline CDR1 reads SGHRS; CDR2 reads YFSETQ. The CDR3 has 12 residues. The V gene lost 4 bases and the J gene lost 7 bases, with 8 bases spanning the gap. As DNA, the CDR3 is TGCGCCAGCAGCCCCGGGTACGGGGAGCTGTTTTTT. Its protein product is CASSPGYGELFF. Filled out from reference TRBV5-1 and TRBJ2-2, the complete variable domain reads KAGVTQTPRYLIKTRGQQVTLSCSPISGHRSVSWYQQTPGQGLQFLFEYFSETQRNKGNFPGRFSGRQFSNSRSEMNVSTLELGDSALYLCASSPGYGELFFGEGSRLTVL.

This clone showed up just once. This chain uses TRBV7-6 with TRBJ2-7, with TRBD1 matching 11 bases. This CDR3 comprises 15 residues. Germline V gives CDR1 SGHVS, CDR2 FNYEAQ. The trim removed 4 bases at V and 7 bases at J, leaving 9 bases unmatched. The CDR3 loop is CASSSRTGGVGEQYF. CDR3 nucleotide sequence: TGTGCCAGCAGCTCCCGGACAGGGGGCGTGGGGGAGCAGTACTTC.

This chain uses TRBV6-6 with TRBJ2-2, with D maybe TRBD1 (5 bases). CDR3 length equals 10 residues. Germline V gives CDR1 MNHNY, CDR2 SVGAGI (reference sequence). Trimming took off 8 bases at V and 8 bases at J, with 6 bases between the two ends. As DNA, the CDR3 is TGTGCCAGCGGGGCAGGGGAGCTGTTTTTT. It translates to CASGAGELFF.

The chain couples TRBV4-3 to TRBJ2-2; 10 bases line up with TRBD1. CDR1 and CDR2 from the germline V gene are LGHNA and YSLEER. This CDR3 is built from 17 residues. The V gene end was trimmed by 0 bases and the J gene end by 7 bases; junction bases not matched to a gene: 8. The CDR3 loop reads CASSQDVGTGVGGELFF. The CDR3 DNA reads as TGCGCCAGCAGCCAAGATGTAGGGACAGGGGTGGGCGGGGAGCTGTTTTTT.

Only a few counts were recorded for this clone. The rearrangement uses TRBV18 and TRBJ2-1; 11 bases align to TRBD1. This CDR3 is built from 13 residues. J lost 6 bases, V lost 6 bases, and 1 base had no gene match. Germline V CDR1 and CDR2: KGHSH, LQKENI. CDR3 in DNA: TGTGCCAGCTCGGGGACAGGGGGCAATGAGCAGTTCTTC. Protein product: CASSGTGGNEQFF.

The chain couples TRBV7-3 to TRBJ2-2; D is ambiguous. Trimming took 0 bases from V and 4 from J, leaving 9 bases between them. Germline V gene sequence: CDR1 SGHTA, CDR2 FQGTGA. The CDR3 has 15 residues. The CDR3 loop is CASSLTSAVTGELFF. DNA of the CDR3: TGTGCCAGCAGCTTAACCAGCGCAGTCACCGGGGAGCTGTTTTTT.

The chain has TRBV5-1 and TRBJ1-1; unclear D gene. V lost 5 bases and J lost 6, with 11 bases in between. Germline V gene lookup returns CDR1 SGHRS and CDR2 YFSETQ. This CDR3 comprises 12 residues. The CDR3 sequence: CASSRLESEAFF. The CDR3 bases are TGCGCCAGCAGTCGATTGGAGTCTGAAGCTTTCTTT.

The DNA of the CDR3 is TGTGCCAGCGCGGGACAGGCGACCTCTGGGGCCAACGTCCTGACTTTC. It specifies CASAGQATSGANVLTF. The chain uses TRBV5-5 and TRBJ2-6, with TRBD1 identical over 8 bases. Germline V CDR1 and CDR2: SGHKS, YYEKEE (reference sequence). The junction had 6 bases not matched to a gene; V was cut back by 7 bases and J by 0 bases. The CDR3 covers 16 residues. Together with reference TRBV5-5 and TRBJ2-6, the CDR3 gives the full variable domain: DAGVTQSPTHLIKTRGQQVTLRCSPISGHKSVSWYQQVLGQGPQFIFQYYEKEERGRGNFPDRFSARQFPNYSSELNVNALLLGDSALYLCASAGQATSGANVLTFGAGSRLTVL.

The chain couples TRBV6-5 to TRBJ2-5; D is undetermined. The CDR3 has 12 residues. Trimming removed 1 base at V and 5 bases at J, with 5 bases between. Per germline, CDR1 MNHEY and CDR2 SVGAGI. CDR3 residues: CASSYWLETQYF. The CDR3, as DNA: TGTGCCAGCAGTTACTGGTTGGAGACCCAGTACTTC.

V gene TRBV30 combines with J gene TRBJ2-1; perhaps TRBD2 as D (5 bases). CDR1 and CDR2 from the germline V gene are GTSNPN and SVGIG (reference sequence). The V end was cut by 5 bases, the J end by 0 bases, with 11 bases between. The length of the CDR3 is 14 residues. The CDR3 coding sequence is TGTGCCTGGGTTGGGCTAGCCTCCTACAATGAGCAGTTCTTC. Its translation is CAWVGLASYNEQFF. The full variable domain, in which reference TRBV30 and TRBJ2-1 provide the parts outside the CDR3, is SQTIHQWPATLVQPVGSPLSLECTVEGTSNPNLYWYRQAAGRGLQLLFYSVGIGQISSEVPQNLSASRPQDRQFILSSKKLLLSDSGFYLCAWVGLASYNEQFFGPGTRLTVL.

On this clone itself: Other DNA sequences in this specimen translate into the identical CDR3. J is TRBJ2-1 and V is TRBV27; TRBD2 matches 12 bases. The germline V gene encodes CDR1 MNHEY and CDR2 SMNVEV (reference sequence). This CDR3 region has 15 residues. J gave up 12 bases and V 5 bases, and 11 bases lay outside the gene matches. DNA for the CDR3: TGTGCCAGCAGTCCCCCTAGCGGGAGGGCCTTTGGGCAGTTCTTC. Translating gives CASSPPSGRAFGQFF.

The genes are TRBV7-9 and TRBJ2-7; the match to TRBD1 covers 10 bases. CDR3 length: 14 residues. J was trimmed by 5 bases and V by 0 bases; bases with no gene match: 1. CDR1 is SEHNR and CDR2 is FQNEAQ in the germline V gene (reference sequence). The CDR3 loop is CASSLAGTGDEQYF. DNA for the CDR3: TGTGCCAGCAGCTTAGCGGGGACAGGGGACGAGCAGTACTTC.

The gene calls are TRBV7-6 and TRBJ2-5; D may be TRBD2 (6 bases). The germline V gene encodes CDR1 SGHVS and CDR2 FNYEAQ. This CDR3 spans 16 amino acids. Trimming removed 4 bases from V and 9 bases from J, with 24 bases in between. The CDR3 spells CASSSRLGRDPRAQYF. The CDR3 nucleotides read TGTGCCAGCAGCTCCAGGCTAGGGCGGGACCCCAGGGCCCAGTACTTC.

The chain recombines TRBV7-9 with TRBJ2-3; D is ambiguous. The V gene lost 8 bases and the J gene lost 4 bases, with 10 bases spanning the gap. Germline V CDR1 and CDR2: SEHNR, FQNEAQ (reference sequence). CDR3 length equals 12 residues. The DNA of the CDR3 is TGTGCCAGCCCCTCAGAGGCAGATACGCAGTATTTT. Amino acids: CASPSEADTQYF.

This sequence joins TRBV4-1 and TRBJ2-7; perhaps TRBD2 as D (6 bases). Germline assignment: CDR1 MGHRA and CDR2 YSYEKL. The CDR3 is 18 amino acids. Trimming cost V 0 bases and J 2 bases, with 20 bases left between them. CDR3 region: CASSQDPGDSGLPYEQYF. The CDR3 nucleotides are TGCGCCAGCAGCCAAGACCCGGGGGATAGCGGCCTTCCCTACGAGCAGTACTTC.

The rearrangement uses TRBV7-3 and TRBJ2-3; 8 bases align to TRBD2. This CDR3 is built from 14 residues. Trimming cost V 3 bases and J 5 bases; bases outside gene matches: 4. From germline, CDR1 is SGHTA and CDR2 FQGTGA. CDR3 sequence: CASSFGGGRDTQYF. CDR3 nucleotides: TGTGCCAGCAGCTTCGGCGGGGGGAGAGATACGCAGTATTTT.

This chain uses TRBV7-2 with TRBJ2-1, with no clear D. V lost 2 bases and J 2 bases, leaving 10 bases between the germline ends. The CDR3 loop spans 15 amino acids. CDR1 and CDR2 from the germline V gene are SGHTA and FQGNSA. DNA of the CDR3: TGTGCCAGCAGCTTACTGGCAGACGCCTACAATGAGCAGTTCTTC. Translating gives CASSLLADAYNEQFF.

CDR3 nucleotide sequence: TGTGCCTGGAGTGACGGGACAGGGAGCGATGAGCAGTTCTTC. Encoded protein: CAWSDGTGSDEQFF. This chain connects TRBV30 to TRBJ2-1; 9 bases agree with TRBD1. Per germline, CDR1 GTSNPN and CDR2 SVGIG (reference sequence). The length of the CDR3 is 14 residues. Losses at the gene ends were 1 base for V and 8 bases for J; bases not matched to a gene: 6.

The chain employs TRBV7-2 and TRBJ1-1; 7 bases match TRBD1. After removal of 5 bases from V and 9 bases from J, the junction contained 9 bases not matched to a gene. Looked up from germline, CDR1 is SGHTA and CDR2 is FQGNSA. The CDR3 is made up of 13 amino acids. This chain's CDR3 is CASSPTRGGKAFF. The CDR3 region has the DNA TGTGCCAGCAGCCCAACCAGGGGGGGGAAAGCTTTCTTT.

The V call is TRBV19, the J call TRBJ1-2, with 10 bases lining up with TRBD1. Trimming took 7 bases from V and 7 from J; bases not matched to a gene: 9. Looked up from germline, CDR1 is LNHDA and CDR2 is SQIVND (reference sequence). CDR3 length: 14 amino acids. This CDR3 is CASTQGQGRSGYTF. CDR3 DNA: TGTGCCAGTACCCAGGGACAGGGGCGGTCTGGCTACACCTTC. Using reference TRBV19 and TRBJ1-2 for the parts outside the CDR3, the full variable domain is DGGITQSPKYLFRKEGQNVTLSCEQNLNHDAMYWYRQDPGQGLRLIYYSQIVNDFQKGDIAEGYSVSREKKESFPLTVTSAQKNPTAFYLCASTQGQGRSGYTFGSGTRLTVV.

The table lists this clone with a few counts. The chain carries TRBV25-1 and TRBJ1-1; D is uncertain. The CDR3 has 11 residues. Trimming took 8 bases from V and 9 from J, leaving 13 bases between them. In germline, CDR1 is MGHDK, CDR2 SYGVNS. The CDR3 DNA reads as TGTGCCAGCGGAGATAGCCGAAAAGCTTTCTTT. Its translation is CASGDSRKAFF.

This rearrangement joins TRBV25-1 to TRBJ1-1; no firm D call. Germline-derived CDR1 and CDR2 are MGHDK and SYGVNS. This CDR3 comprises 12 residues. V dropped 6 bases and J dropped 7 bases, with 12 bases sitting between them. CDR3 sequence reads: CASRPVEHEAFF. The CDR3, as DNA: TGTGCCAGCAGGCCGGTGGAACATGAAGCTTTCTTT.

V gene TRBV4-1 combines with J gene TRBJ2-5; 7 bases are a match to TRBD2. Trimming removed 3 bases from V and 1 base from J; junction bases left unmatched: 5. Per germline, CDR1 MGHRA and CDR2 YSYEKL. The length of the CDR3 is 15 residues. The chain's CDR3 is CASSQHGTTQETQYF. In nucleotides, the CDR3 is TGCGCCAGCAGCCAGCACGGGACTACCCAAGAGACCCAGTACTTC.

This sequence joins TRBV6-5 and TRBJ1-2; TRBD1 matches 9 bases. Looked up from germline, CDR1 is MNHEY and CDR2 is SVGAGI. V lost 2 bases, J lost 8 bases, and 6 bases stayed unmatched. CDR3 length equals 14 residues. The CDR3 nucleotides are TGTGCCAGCAGTTACCAAGGACAGGGGAGGGGCTACACCTTC. Amino acid sequence: CASSYQGQGRGYTF.

This chain uses TRBV18 with TRBJ2-5; TRBD2 matches at 9 bases. In germline, CDR1 is KGHSH, CDR2 LQKENI. The V gene end was trimmed by 1 base and the J gene end by 5 bases; junction bases not matched to a gene: 14. This CDR3 comprises 18 residues. The CDR3 nucleotides read TGTGCCAGCTCACCACGCCGGGGGCGGGGGGGCTTTGGGGAGACCCAGTACTTC. It specifies CASSPRRGRGGFGETQYF.

The chain recombines TRBV4-3 with TRBJ1-1; a weak D match, TRBD1 (5 bases). Germline V gives CDR1 LGHNA, CDR2 YSLEER. This CDR3 is built from 12 residues. V was trimmed by 4 bases and J by 9 bases, leaving 12 bases between them. The CDR3 region has the DNA TGCGCCAGCAGCCCCTGGCAGGGAAAAGCTTTCTTT. It specifies CASSPWQGKAFF.

V usage is TRBV4-2 and J usage is TRBJ1-5, with TRBD1 identical over 11 bases. Germline V gives CDR1 LGHNA, CDR2 YNFKEQ. This CDR3 spans 15 amino acids. Unmatched junction bases numbered 4, after V lost 3 bases and J lost 6 bases. The CDR3 loop is CASSQGTGGGQPQHF. The CDR3 bases are TGTGCCAGCAGCCAGGGGACAGGGGGGGGTCAGCCCCAGCATTTT.

The rearrangement uses TRBV6-5 and TRBJ2-7; 9 bases line up with TRBD1. This CDR3 region has 13 residues. CDR1 MNHEY and CDR2 SVGAGI come from the germline V gene. V was clipped by 2 bases and J by 6 bases; unmatched bases: 2. The chain's CDR3 is CASSYGTGPEQYF. CDR3 DNA sequence: TGTGCCAGCAGTTACGGGACAGGGCCCGAGCAGTACTTC.